Included here is one T cell receptor beta chain sequence, with context. Its antigen is currently not known. No much larger clone exists at a distance of one base, and base qualities are not known. Other nucleotide sequences in the sample specify the same CDR3. The record originates from a study of cytomegalovirus exposure and HLA in healthy donors (dated by TCRdb to the late 2010s). For the wider study: An earlier analysis of around 600 of the donors reported 250 to 350 Gb of sequence data and approximately 110 million unique TCR beta sequences from about 200 million T cells. Both class I and class II loci were covered by HLA typing, at four-digit resolution. On average, 235,054 unique TCR beta nucleotide sequences were sequenced per donor among more than 350 genotyped donors of the cohort, with 15% to 20% of those sequences being non-productive. An earlier analysis of 500 to 650 of the donors applied high-throughput TCR beta sequencing to assess whether each TCR beta V gene segment acted as functional or pseudogenic. A separate validation cohort of roughly 130 different subjects was used in addition to the 666-subject first cohort. A later genetic analysis used genome-wide SNP genotypes for about 65% of the roughly 670 donors, treating that subset as a discovery cohort. Every discovery cohort repertoire had been produced on one sequencing platform. A later analysis re-examined previously published TCR beta repertoires from 600 to 700 donors and added high-resolution HLA genotyping to investigate patterns of TCR occurrence. Using immunosequencing, the study profiled T cell repertoires from around 680 subjects and related those repertoires to cytomegalovirus serostatus. Of the 350 to 450 genotyped donors, about 80% fell in the genetic ancestry cluster associated with self-reported Caucasian donors. The later analysis used no new phenotypic data to find candidate immune exposures, relying instead on TCR beta sequences and their occurrence across donors. Roughly 300 gigabases of sequencing data and about 92 million unique TCR sequences made up an early release that covered under 750 HLA-typed donors. The study combined high-throughput TCR immunosequencing, statistical association of individual TCRs with disease status, and machine learning to predict cytomegalovirus infection status. The study was designed to test whether signatures of past pathogen exposure could be identified by cataloging public T cell receptors. Donor age, sex, ethnicity and CMV serostatus were compiled together with the repertoire data. Because of strong linkage in the cohort, roughly five DR-DQ haplotypes were treated as single units for association and clustering. The number of typed donors differed by locus: 629-630 for A, B, C, DRB1 and DQB1; 522 for DQA1; 606 for DPA1; and around 470 for DPB1. Overall study outcomes, separate from this receptor: In a later genetic analysis, fewer N-insertions in productive TCRs were reported among donors in an Asian-associated ancestry cluster than the approximately 710-donor mean. The 87-base-pair reads could not distinguish some IMGT-functional V segments, including TRBV6-2 and TRBV6-3, so those segments were excluded. The classifier was reported to diagnose cytomegalovirus status with high specificity and sensitivity in both the original and validation cohorts. In a later analysis, some 17,000 TCR beta sequences were associated with specific HLA alleles at a false discovery rate of 0.05. An earlier analysis of approximately 530 of the donors showed that most TCR beta V segments appeared in productive rearrangements either about 90% or about 30% of the time, which broadly matched IMGT annotations. When HLA alleles, especially DR and DQ, strongly co-occurred, attributing TCR associations to individual alleles was difficult. A later analysis reported that several top co-occurrence clusters appeared linked to parvovirus B19, influenza, CMV and Epstein-Barr virus. According to a later analysis, TCR association rates differed among HLA loci, with DRB1 alleles showing the most associated TCRs and HLA-C alleles showing the fewest. In vitro tests confirmed that three of the cytomegalovirus-associated TCR beta chains recognize cytomegalovirus antigens. Sequencing depth was assumed to be roughly uniform across donors in the presence/absence analyses, though that assumption may not hold. In a later analysis, HLA-associated TCR beta chains were found to be more clonally expanded and to have lower generation probabilities than equally common non-associated chains. Linkage disequilibrium might explain the correlated functional status among segregating V segments, but an unknown experimental factor could not be ruled out. This cohort had only TCR beta chains sequenced, and the lack of alpha or paired-chain data limited which features could be detected. A cluster of highly shared sequence variants was judged likely to be a technical artifact of the sequencing pipeline. The study gave a list of over 150 TCR beta chains associated with cytomegalovirus. Because HLA typing was unavailable for some donors at each locus, only the typed subset was used in association tests. In a later genetic analysis, a missense DCLRE1C variant was associated with V-gene and J-gene trimming of TCR beta chains, and the association was replicated in an independent cohort. CMV serostatus was the only immune exposure information available for the cohort. A further reported finding was that TCR beta sequences accurately predicted the HLA-A and HLA-B alleles for most subjects in the first cohort. It was suggested by the authors that the approach could potentially be generalized to other disease states and immunological phenotypes. Because counts were too low, roughly 18 rarely observed V segments, including chromosome 9 orphons, were left out of the earlier analysis of a few hundred of the donors. Most TCR sequences were seen in very few donors, while some public TCRs were found in many individuals. A later analysis found that most CMV-associated TCR beta chains appeared HLA-restricted, with HLA associations seemingly driven largely by CMV exposure.

The CDR3, cysteine through phenylalanine, is 13 amino acids long. Only the CDR3 region is kept as DNA, spanning 39 bases read in frame from base 1. The germline V gene encodes CDR1 SNHLY and CDR2 FYNNEI. Trimming costs V 4 bases and J 3 bases, and their ends lie 10 bases apart. The library was prepared using the immunoSEQ multiplex PCR assay. A mixture of 60 forward primers for TCR Vbeta segments and 13 reverse primers for TCR Jbeta segments was used in the multiplex PCR. The CDR3 region of rearranged TCR beta genes was amplified from genomic DNA by a multiplex PCR assay. Amplified TCR beta libraries were sequenced as 87-base-pair reads on the Illumina HiSeq System. Regarding the original processing steps: A later analysis counted about 80 million unique TCR beta chains across the 650 to 700 repertoires, and roughly 11 million of these chains were shared by at least two donors. Raw reads were error-corrected and collapsed into unique sequences by a nearest-neighbor algorithm in which closely related sequences were merged to remove PCR and sequencing errors. CDR3 sequences were aligned to IMGT reference sequences to assign V, D and J gene segments. For a sequence to be retained, at least a six-nucleotide match to both a V gene segment and a J gene segment was required. A rearrangement counted as productive if the CDR3 had no stop codons and remained in frame with V and J, and every other rearrangement counted as non-productive. Following IMGT convention, CDR3 was defined as the stretch from the second conserved V-encoded cysteine to the conserved J-encoded phenylalanine. The earlier analysis of 500 to 650 of the donors excluded any sequence lacking an unambiguous match to a single V gene segment. An earlier analysis of over 450 of the donors classified V segments as functional when productive rearrangements were above 56.7% and as segregating when the standard deviation between donors was above 5%. A statistical classification framework was built for diagnosing cytomegalovirus status from the catalog of TCR beta chain sequences. In a later analysis, TCR nucleotide sequences were compared against IMGT/GENE-DB human TR gene sequences so that V and J genes could be assigned. A later analysis assigned CDR3 sequences and most-parsimonious VDJ recombination scenarios with the TCRdist pipeline. In a later analysis, every TCR beta chain was defined by the combination of its CDR3 amino acid sequence and its V-gene family, and reads without a unique V-gene family were dropped. In a later analysis, approximately 640 highly shared, low-generation-probability nucleotide sequences were removed to address suspected cross-contamination and a sequencing artifact. In a later analysis, a clonal expansion index for each public chain was calculated from normalized within-repertoire ranks of inferred template counts. In a later analysis, generation probabilities were computed using a VDJ recombination model fitted to out-of-frame rearrangements, and the results were checked against IGoR. Hypergeometric tests were used in a later analysis to score TCR-TCR, TCR-HLA and TCR-CMV co-occurrence, with a repertoire-size bias correction applied to the TCR pairs. A later analysis estimated false discovery rates by permuting HLA or CMV assignments 20 times. In a later analysis, co-occurring TCRs were grouped with DBSCAN, and TCRdist sequence similarity was added when clustering was performed within HLA-allele-positive subsets. Co-occurrence clustering excluded repertoires with fewer than 30,000 or more than 120,000 public chains, plus five with anomalous nucleotide sharing. TCRdb took this table from immuneACCESS and kept in-frame rearrangements with V and J called. Such tables lack part of the clones; where checked against another copy, unresolved V genes explain under half of the gap, and the rest is unexplained. Clone size and V and J calls were adopted from that table, with D and trimming inferred from the DNA. This sample comprises more than 95,000 clones, 78% of them detected only once. 11% of the sample goes to the ten largest clones.

In total, around 600 healthy bone marrow donors made up the cohort. At the time of sampling, every cohort member was nominally healthy, though immune exposures that went unrecorded were likely present. The donor was CMV seropositive and was included in the group of about 290 seropositive cohort members. Each donor provided a peripheral blood sample, and peripheral blood mononuclear cells were used for TCR beta sequencing. The Qiagen DNeasy Blood Extraction Kit was used to extract genomic DNA from the blood cell samples. The TCR comes from a man between 25 and 39 years old in good health and CMV-seropositive. Specimen: PBMCs. The V gene is TRBV2 and the J gene is TRBJ2-7; possibly the D gene is TRBD2, per 5 matching bases. The sequenced DNA is TGTGCCAGCAGTGGACTACATCTCTACGAGCAGTACTTC. The encoded protein is CASSGLHLYEQYF. With all but the CDR3 taken from the reference TRBV2 and TRBJ2-7 genes, the full variable domain is: EPEVTQTPSHQVTQMGQEVILRCVPISNHLYFYWYRQILGQKVEFLVSFYNNEISEKSEIFDDQFSVERPDGSNFTLKIRSTKLEDSAMYFCASSGLHLYEQYFGPGTRLTVT.